These 9 T cell receptor beta chains originate from one sample sequenced in a study of T cell responses to AZD1222 COVID-19 vaccine. Profiling relied on immunoSEQ multiplex PCR, and the TCRdb table lists in-frame clones only, not all of them. This repertoire shows roughly 170,000 clones, approximately 91% found once; its top ten account for approximately 2%. Sequencing used peripheral blood, obtained on day 0 of AZD1222 vaccination. Every receptor here comes from an adult in good health.

A few counts support this clone. The chain recombines TRBV5-1 with TRBJ1-5; 7 bases map to TRBD1. Per germline, CDR1 SGHRS and CDR2 YFSETQ. Trimming took 4 bases from V and 3 from J; bases not matched to a gene: 7. The CDR3 runs to 15 residues. The CDR3 here is CASSIDREYNQPQHF. The CDR3 DNA reads TGCGCCAGCAGCATCGACAGGGAGTACAATCAGCCCCAGCATTTT.

The V call is TRBV4-3, the J call TRBJ2-7; 7 positions agree with TRBD1. Germline V gene lookup returns CDR1 LGHNA and CDR2 YSLEER. The CDR3 is 14 residues long. J gave up 4 bases and V 0 bases, and 3 bases lay outside the gene matches. The CDR3 spells CASSQETGRYEQYF. The CDR3 coding sequence is TGCGCCAGCAGCCAAGAGACAGGGCGGTACGAGCAGTACTTC.

The chain recombines TRBV9 with TRBJ1-5, with D possibly being TRBD1 (5 bases). In germline, CDR1 is SGDLS, CDR2 YYNGEE. The length of the CDR3 is 15 residues. Trimming shortened V by 4 bases and J by 5 bases, and 16 bases separated the two germline ends. CDR3 loop: CASSPSWGGDQPQHF. The DNA for the CDR3 is TGTGCCAGCAGCCCCTCCTGGGGGGGAGATCAGCCCCAGCATTTT.

The chain joins TRBV3-1 (or the pseudogene TRBV3-2) to TRBJ2-7; 7 bases agree with TRBD2. Germline CDR1 is LGHDT and CDR2 is YNNKEL (reference sequence). The CDR3 contains 14 residues. The trim removed 3 bases at V and 3 bases at J, leaving 5 bases unmatched. This CDR3 is CASSQGGGDYEQYF. The CDR3 nucleotides read TGTGCCAGCAGCCAGGGGGGAGGGGACTACGAGCAGTACTTC.

CDR3 in amino acids: CASSPPTLSSGNTIYF. The CDR3 nucleotides read TGTGCCAGCAGTCCCCCGACATTAAGCTCTGGAAACACCATATATTTT. The chain recombines TRBV28 with TRBJ1-3; no clear D gene. The germline gives CDR1 MDHEN, CDR2 SYDVKM. V was clipped by 5 bases and J by 0 bases, with 14 bases between them. The CDR3 length is 16 residues.

This sequence joins TRBV19 and TRBJ2-7; 7 bases are shared with TRBD1. Losses at the gene ends were 4 bases for V and 7 bases for J; bases not matched to a gene: 7. Germline lookup yields CDR1 LNHDA and CDR2 SQIVND (reference sequence). This CDR3 contains 13 residues. Written as DNA, the CDR3 is TGTGCCAGTAGTACCACAGGGGTGGGGGAGCAGTACTTC. Its protein product is CASSTTGVGEQYF.

This clone appeared once. The CDR3 DNA reads TGTGCCACCAGTGACAGCGTCCAAGAGACCCAGTACTTC. This codes for CATSDSVQETQYF. This chain uses TRBV24-1 with TRBJ2-5, with no clear D. Deletions cut 4 bases from V and 1 base from J, with 6 bases between. Germline CDR1 is KGHDR and CDR2 is SFDVKD. The CDR3 consists of 13 residues.

The chain is built from TRBV5-4 and TRBJ1-3; D gene uncertain. Looked up from germline, CDR1 is SGHNT and CDR2 is YYREEE (reference sequence). This CDR3 has 14 residues. With 0 bases removed from V and 0 bases from J, the gap between germline ends came to 4 bases. The CDR3 loop is CASSLEISGNTIYF. The CDR3 DNA follows: TGTGCCAGCAGCTTGGAGATCTCTGGAAACACCATATATTTT.

The CDR3 region has the DNA TGTGCCAGCAGCCCCGGTGGGGCGGCCTGGCAAGAGACCCAGTACTTC. It translates to CASSPGGAAWQETQYF. V and J are TRBV9 and TRBJ2-5; weak D call: TRBD1 (5 bases). Germline V CDR1 and CDR2: SGDLS, YYNGEE. V dropped 4 bases and J dropped 2 bases, with 18 bases sitting between them. The CDR3 has 16 residues.